What follows describes a single TCR beta chain. Its antigen is as yet unknown. These data are taken from a study of cytomegalovirus exposure and HLA in healthy donors. Study summary: For the approximately 420 genotyped donors, 81% fell within the Caucasian-associated ancestry cluster.

Study observations and caveats: TCR beta V- and J-gene trimming was later associated with a missense DCLRE1C variant.

Primers for the PCR totalled 60 Vbeta and 13 Jbeta. The protocol was immunoSEQ multiplex PCR, while the TCRdb copy is restricted to in-frame clones and leaves out a portion. The sample holds 40,000 to 55,000 clones, 65% to 85% seen once. The CDR3 runs 15 residues. The junction had 13 bases not matched to a gene; V was cut back by 2 bases and J by 8 bases. Germline V gene lookup returns CDR1 GTSNPN and CDR2 SVGIG (reference sequence). Sample: PBMCs. This TCR derives from a man aged 18 to 29 in good health and CMV-seronegative. This rearrangement joins TRBV30 to TRBJ1-2; 8 bases are shared with TRBD1. CDR3: CAWSRGQGGSGGYTF. CDR3 nucleotide sequence: TGTGCCTGGAGTCGAGGACAGGGAGGTTCGGGAGGCTACACCTTC.